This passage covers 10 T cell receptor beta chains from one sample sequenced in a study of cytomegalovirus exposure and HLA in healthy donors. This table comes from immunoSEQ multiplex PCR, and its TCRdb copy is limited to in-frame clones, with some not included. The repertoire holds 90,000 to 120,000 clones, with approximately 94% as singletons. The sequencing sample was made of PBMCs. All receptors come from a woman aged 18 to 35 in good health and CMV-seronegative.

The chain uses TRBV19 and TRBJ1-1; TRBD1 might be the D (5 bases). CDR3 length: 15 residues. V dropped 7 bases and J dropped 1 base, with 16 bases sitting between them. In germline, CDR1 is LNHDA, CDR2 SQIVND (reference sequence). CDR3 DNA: TGTGCCAGTAATAATCCGAGACAGTCGAACACTGAAGCTTTCTTT. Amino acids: CASNNPRQSNTEAFF.

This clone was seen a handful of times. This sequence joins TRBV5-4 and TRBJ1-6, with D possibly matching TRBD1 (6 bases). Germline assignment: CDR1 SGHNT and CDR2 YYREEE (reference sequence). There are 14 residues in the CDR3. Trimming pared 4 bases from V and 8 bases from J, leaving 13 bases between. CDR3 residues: CASSPRDTYSPLHF. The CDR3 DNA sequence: TGTGCCAGCAGCCCCCGGGACACCTATTCACCCCTCCACTTT.

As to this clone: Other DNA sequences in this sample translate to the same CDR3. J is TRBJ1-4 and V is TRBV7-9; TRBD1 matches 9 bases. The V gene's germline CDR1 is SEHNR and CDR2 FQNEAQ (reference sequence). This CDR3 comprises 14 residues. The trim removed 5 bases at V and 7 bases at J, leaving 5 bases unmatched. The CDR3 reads CASSETGGSEKLFF. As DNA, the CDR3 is TGTGCCAGCAGCGAGACAGGGGGGAGTGAAAAACTGTTTTTT.

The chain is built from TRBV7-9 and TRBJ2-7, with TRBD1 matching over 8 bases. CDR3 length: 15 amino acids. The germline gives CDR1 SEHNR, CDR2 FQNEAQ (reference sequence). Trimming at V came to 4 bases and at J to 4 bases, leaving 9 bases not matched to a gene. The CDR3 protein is CASSSTWQGAYEQYF. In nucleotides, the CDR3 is TGTGCCAGCAGCTCCACGTGGCAGGGGGCGTACGAGCAGTACTTC.

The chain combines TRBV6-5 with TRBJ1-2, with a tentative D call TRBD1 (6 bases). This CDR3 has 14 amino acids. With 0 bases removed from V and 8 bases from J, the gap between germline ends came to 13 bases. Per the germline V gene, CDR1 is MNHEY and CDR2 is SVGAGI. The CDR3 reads CASSYSGTLDGYTF. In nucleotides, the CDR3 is TGTGCCAGCAGTTACTCTGGGACATTGGACGGCTACACCTTC.

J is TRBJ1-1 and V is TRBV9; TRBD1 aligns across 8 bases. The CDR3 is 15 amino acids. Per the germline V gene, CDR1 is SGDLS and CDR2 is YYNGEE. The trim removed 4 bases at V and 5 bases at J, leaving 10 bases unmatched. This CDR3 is CASSRLRDRKTEAFF. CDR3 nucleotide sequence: TGTGCCAGCAGCAGGCTCCGGGACAGGAAAACTGAAGCTTTCTTT. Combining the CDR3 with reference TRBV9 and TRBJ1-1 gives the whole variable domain DSGVTQTPKHLITATGQRVTLRCSPRSGDLSVYWYQQSLDQGLQFLIQYYNGEERAKGNILERFSAQQFPDLHSELNLSSLELGDSALYFCASSRLRDRKTEAFFGQGTRLTVV.

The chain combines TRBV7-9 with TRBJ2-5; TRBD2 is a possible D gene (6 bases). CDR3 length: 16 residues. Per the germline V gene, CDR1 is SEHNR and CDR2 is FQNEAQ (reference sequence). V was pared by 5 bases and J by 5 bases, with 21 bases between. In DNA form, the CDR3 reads TGTGCCAGCAGCACGGAATCTCGGGGGATGGAGGAGACCCAGTACTTC. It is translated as CASSTESRGMEETQYF.

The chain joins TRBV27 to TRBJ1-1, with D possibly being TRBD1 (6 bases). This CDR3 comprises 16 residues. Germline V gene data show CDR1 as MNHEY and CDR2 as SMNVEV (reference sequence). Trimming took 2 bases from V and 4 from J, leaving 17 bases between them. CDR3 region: CASSLDLGGRFTEAFF. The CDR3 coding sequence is TGTGCCAGCAGTTTAGACCTGGGGGGGCGCTTCACTGAAGCTTTCTTT.

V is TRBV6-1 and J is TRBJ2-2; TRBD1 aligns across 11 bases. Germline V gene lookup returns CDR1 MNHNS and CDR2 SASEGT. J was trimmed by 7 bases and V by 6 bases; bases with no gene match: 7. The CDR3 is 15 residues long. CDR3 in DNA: TGTGCCAGCAGCCCGGACAGGGGGCAGCTCGGGGAGCTGTTTTTT. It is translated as CASSPDRGQLGELFF.

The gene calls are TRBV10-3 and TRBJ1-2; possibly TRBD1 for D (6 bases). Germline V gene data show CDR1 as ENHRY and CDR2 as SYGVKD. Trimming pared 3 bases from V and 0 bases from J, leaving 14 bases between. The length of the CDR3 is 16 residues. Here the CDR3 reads CAISEGWAGANYGYTF. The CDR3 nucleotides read TGTGCCATCAGTGAAGGTTGGGCAGGGGCTAACTATGGCTACACCTTC.